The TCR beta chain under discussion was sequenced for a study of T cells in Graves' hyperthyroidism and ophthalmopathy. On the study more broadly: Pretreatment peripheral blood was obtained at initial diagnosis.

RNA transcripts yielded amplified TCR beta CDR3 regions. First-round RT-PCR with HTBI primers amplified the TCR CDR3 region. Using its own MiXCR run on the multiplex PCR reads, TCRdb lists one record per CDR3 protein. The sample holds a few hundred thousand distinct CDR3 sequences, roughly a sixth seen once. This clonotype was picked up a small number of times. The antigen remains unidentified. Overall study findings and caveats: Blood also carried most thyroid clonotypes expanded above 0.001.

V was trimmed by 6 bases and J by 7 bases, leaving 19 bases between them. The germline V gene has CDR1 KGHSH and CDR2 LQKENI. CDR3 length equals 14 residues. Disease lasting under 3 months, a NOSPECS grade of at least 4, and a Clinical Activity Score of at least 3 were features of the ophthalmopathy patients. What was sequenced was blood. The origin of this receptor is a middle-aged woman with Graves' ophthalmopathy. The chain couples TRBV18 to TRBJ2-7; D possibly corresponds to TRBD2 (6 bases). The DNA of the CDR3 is TGTGCCAGCTCGAGGGGAACGGCGCGGGAAGAGCAGTACTTC. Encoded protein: CASSRGTAREEQYF.